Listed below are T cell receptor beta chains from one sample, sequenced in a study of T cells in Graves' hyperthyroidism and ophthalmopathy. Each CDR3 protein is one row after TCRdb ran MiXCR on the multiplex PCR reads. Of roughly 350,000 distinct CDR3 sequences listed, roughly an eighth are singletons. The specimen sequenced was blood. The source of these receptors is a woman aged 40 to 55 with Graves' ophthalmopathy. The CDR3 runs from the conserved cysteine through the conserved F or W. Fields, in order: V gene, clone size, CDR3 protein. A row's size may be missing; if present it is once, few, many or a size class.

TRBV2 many CASSDRLNSPLHF
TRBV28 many CASSPPGEGNQPQHF
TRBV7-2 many CASSRLAGDFEAFF
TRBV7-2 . CASSLWVGLNTEAFF
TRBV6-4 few CASSGTSGSGANVLTF
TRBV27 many CASSFTAPGRFFHSEQFF
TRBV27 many CASTSNGDPGGKLFF
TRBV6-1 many CASRRDSPYEQYF
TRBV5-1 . CASSLSGQGFSPLHF
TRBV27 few CASRVGNTEAFF
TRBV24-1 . CATSDRLGLVDEQFF
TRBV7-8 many CASSLSSRYEQYF
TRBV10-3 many CAISRGDQPQHF
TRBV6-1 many CASSRLVEPGTQGYTF
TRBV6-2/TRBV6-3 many CASSTTSYSSYEQYF
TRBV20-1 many CSARSRQGSNQPQHF
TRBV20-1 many CSAGLAVNSETGQFF
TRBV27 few CASSLRGWVTNEKLFF
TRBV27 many CASMGHKSYEQYF
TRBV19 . CASSIRAVGRTRTTDTQYF
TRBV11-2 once CASSSEPRVTEAFF
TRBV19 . CASSKEGINTEAFF
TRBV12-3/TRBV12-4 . CASTLGPNEQFF
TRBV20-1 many CSATRGVSGYTF
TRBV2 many CASSNPTGAIHYEQYF
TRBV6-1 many CASRKQSAPYEQYF
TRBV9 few CASRPQLGAKAGNTIYF
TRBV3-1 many CASSLGQGNSPLHF
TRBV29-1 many CSVGPSGPYEQYF
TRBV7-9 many CASSLVADHSGTFYNEQFF
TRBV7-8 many CASSAAWPGELNTEAFF
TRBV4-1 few CASSQGAGGEQFF
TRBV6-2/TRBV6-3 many CASSLGEYTEAFF
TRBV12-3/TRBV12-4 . CASSLRNGQFF
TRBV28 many CASSLGRNTDTQYF
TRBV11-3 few CASSSTGTSGSGEQFF
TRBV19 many CASSRRQAFNTDTQYF
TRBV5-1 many CASSPIDPEYTEAFF
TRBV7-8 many CASSKQYTNEKLFF
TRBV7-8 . CASSPGLAVLSYNEQFF
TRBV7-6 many CASSLGRGSKAFF
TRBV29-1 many CSVDPEGTQYF
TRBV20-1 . CSARGVAGVGHNQPQHF
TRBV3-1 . CASSQVRREQFF
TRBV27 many CASSRGTGVGEKLFF
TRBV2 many CASRRTGVNEQFF
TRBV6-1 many CASRVAPNSNQPQHF
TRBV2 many CASSPRTGFDEQFF
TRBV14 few CASSHNREQYF
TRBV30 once CAWSWTATFSGNTIYF
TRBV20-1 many CSASNREANTEAFF
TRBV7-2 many CASSFGGKGTQYF
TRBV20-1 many CSASFRRGTGGEKLFF
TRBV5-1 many CASSLGTSGGTSDTQYF
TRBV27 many CASRAPTRHEQYF
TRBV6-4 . CASSVGLDREQFF
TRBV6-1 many CASSESSRGRTEAFF
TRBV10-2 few CASSTGSGAETQYF
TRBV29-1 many CSVAALGQVTYEQYF